This entry lists 21 T cell receptor beta chains sequenced from one sample in a study of blood T cell repertoires in COVID-19. Generated by immunoSEQ multiplex PCR, the TCRdb table keeps only in-frame clones and is missing some. Altogether some 100,000 clones are present, around 90% being singletons, with the ten largest covering 1.5%. The material sequenced was peripheral blood. All receptors derive from a human donor with active COVID-19. The donor label of this sample is uncertain.

V gene TRBV7-9 combines with J gene TRBJ2-2, with a possible D match to TRBD1 (5 bases). This CDR3 contains 14 residues. Trimming pared 10 bases from V and 7 bases from J, leaving 19 bases between. CDR1 and CDR2 (germline): SEHNR, FQNEAQ (reference sequence). The CDR3 DNA sequence: TGTGCCACCGCTTTGTTAGGGGTCAACGGGGAGCTGTTTTTT. This encodes CATALLGVNGELFF. The entire variable domain, with the rest obtained from reference TRBV7-9 and TRBJ2-2, is as follows: DTGVSQNPRHKITKRGQNVTFRCDPISEHNRLYWYRQTLGQGPEFLTYFQNEAQLEKSRLLSDRFSAERPKGSFSTLEIQRTEQGDSAMYLCATALLGVNGELFFGEGSRLTVL.

V gene TRBV19 combines with J gene TRBJ1-2; tentatively, D is TRBD1 (5 bases). The CDR3 sequence is 14 residues long. V was trimmed by 4 bases and J by 6 bases, leaving 15 bases between them. Germline CDR1 is LNHDA and CDR2 is SQIVND (reference sequence). DNA for the CDR3: TGTGCCAGTAGTACCCGGGACTCATTTAATGGCTACACCTTC. This translates into CASSTRDSFNGYTF.

This sequence joins TRBV7-3 and TRBJ2-2, with D perhaps TRBD2 (5 bases). Germline assignment: CDR1 SGHTA and CDR2 FQGTGA. The CDR3 is made up of 16 amino acids. Trimming took 5 bases from V and 4 from J, leaving 17 bases between them. The chain's CDR3 is CASSRNGVTLTGELFF. The CDR3 nucleotides read TGTGCCAGCAGCCGAAACGGGGTGACACTCACCGGGGAGCTGTTTTTT.

The chain employs TRBV7-9 and TRBJ1-5, with TRBD1 as a possible D gene (5 bases). Trimming removed 1 base at V and 9 bases at J, with 19 bases between. Germline values: CDR1 SEHNR, CDR2 FQNEAQ (reference sequence). This CDR3 spans 16 amino acids. The CDR3 DNA follows: TGTGCCAGCAGCTTAGTAGGGCAGACAGATGATCCGCCCCAGCATTTT. Amino acids: CASSLVGQTDDPPQHF.

The chain employs TRBV5-6 and TRBJ1-2; 8 bases fit TRBD1. The germline V gene encodes CDR1 SGHDT and CDR2 YYEEEE. The CDR3 runs 15 residues. J lost 5 bases, V lost 4 bases, and 10 bases had no gene match. The CDR3 loop reads CASSPKTGAGYGYTF. DNA of the CDR3: TGTGCCAGCAGCCCAAAGACAGGGGCGGGGTATGGCTACACCTTC.

The chain links TRBV29-1 to TRBJ1-2; 7 nucleotides match TRBD1. Germline CDR1 is SQVTM and CDR2 is ANQGSEA. Unmatched junction bases numbered 7, after V lost 0 bases and J lost 6 bases. The CDR3 consists of 14 residues. The CDR3 is CSVEDGGTVDGYTF. DNA for the CDR3: TGCAGCGTTGAAGATGGGGGGACAGTCGATGGCTACACCTTC.

The chain uses TRBV10-1 and TRBJ2-7; TRBD1 matches 7 bases. In germline, CDR1 is WNHNN, CDR2 SYGVQD (reference sequence). This CDR3 spans 13 amino acids. The ends lost 6 bases at V and 0 bases at J; junction bases unmatched: 2. The CDR3 loop reads CASRRQGSYEQYF. The CDR3, as DNA: TGCGCCAGCAGGAGACAGGGCTCCTACGAGCAGTACTTC.

The chain combines TRBV28 with TRBJ2-7, with a tentative D call TRBD2 (6 bases). The V gene's germline CDR1 is MDHEN and CDR2 SYDVKM. V lost 4 bases, J lost 0 bases, and 13 bases lay in between. This CDR3 contains 15 residues. CDR3 nucleotides: TGTGCCAGCAGTTGGAGGGGCCTCGACTCCTACGAGCAGTACTTC. Its protein is CASSWRGLDSYEQYF.

The V call is TRBV28, the J call TRBJ2-7, with TRBD1 identical over 9 bases. The CDR3 covers 16 residues. CDR1 MDHEN and CDR2 SYDVKM come from the germline V gene. The J segment lost 1 base and the V segment lost 6 bases, leaving 10 bases of the junction unmatched. The CDR3 nucleotides are TGTGCCAGCAGAGCCCCCGGGACAGGGAGTTCCTACGAGCAGTACTTC. Its protein product is CASRAPGTGSSYEQYF.

In this sample, this clone turned up once. The rearrangement joins TRBV4-3 to TRBJ1-1, with 10 bases fitting TRBD1. Germline V CDR1 and CDR2: LGHNA, YSLEER. Trimming removed 1 base from V and 0 bases from J; junction bases left unmatched: 2. The CDR3 loop spans 16 amino acids. In nucleotides, the CDR3 is TGCGCCAGCAGCCAAGGGGGGACAGGGGTGAACACTGAAGCTTTCTTT. This translates into CASSQGGTGVNTEAFF.

The chain recombines TRBV30 with TRBJ1-4; weak D call: TRBD1 (6 bases). V was trimmed by 5 bases and J by 8 bases, leaving 24 bases between them. The germline CDR1 and CDR2 sequences are GTSNPN and SVGIG (reference sequence). CDR3 length: 16 amino acids. CDR3 residues: CAWLSRGGQLEEKLFF. CDR3 nucleotides: TGTGCCTGGCTCTCCCGGGGGGGGCAGTTGGAAGAAAAACTGTTTTTT. Together with reference TRBV30 and TRBJ1-4, the CDR3 gives the full variable domain: SQTIHQWPATLVQPVGSPLSLECTVEGTSNPNLYWYRQAAGRGLQLLFYSVGIGQISSEVPQNLSASRPQDRQFILSSKKLLLSDSGFYLCAWLSRGGQLEEKLFFGSGTQLSVL.

This chain connects TRBV9 to TRBJ2-3, with 7 bases matching TRBD1. With 4 bases clipped from V and 2 bases from J, the junction kept 7 bases outside the gene matches. The CDR3 totals 15 residues. Per the germline V gene, CDR1 is SGDLS and CDR2 is YYNGEE. The CDR3 region has the DNA TGTGCCAGCAGCCTGGGACAGCAGCTCACAGATACGCAGTATTTT. This translates into CASSLGQQLTDTQYF.

The chain employs TRBV27 and TRBJ1-2, with 7 positions matching TRBD1. CDR1 and CDR2 from the germline V gene are MNHEY and SMNVEV (reference sequence). Trimming cost V 6 bases and J 5 bases; bases outside gene matches: 12. The length of the CDR3 is 15 residues. The CDR3 loop is CASRTAGTARYGYTF. The CDR3 coding sequence is TGTGCCAGCAGAACAGCCGGGACAGCGAGATATGGCTACACCTTC.

V gene TRBV9 combines with J gene TRBJ1-2, with TRBD1 as a possible D gene (6 bases). Trimming took 4 bases from V and 3 from J, leaving 16 bases between them. In germline, CDR1 is SGDLS, CDR2 YYNGEE. This CDR3 has 15 amino acids. The CDR3 protein is CASSLEIGTHYGYTF. CDR3 DNA sequence: TGTGCCAGCAGCTTAGAAATCGGGACACACTATGGCTACACCTTC.

The J gene is TRBJ2-3, the V gene TRBV2; 10 bases agree with TRBD1. CDR1 and CDR2 from the germline V gene are SNHLY and FYNNEI. The junction had 6 bases not matched to a gene; V was cut back by 4 bases and J by 5 bases. The CDR3 runs to 15 residues. CDR3 sequence reads: CASSVDRGQGDTQYF. The CDR3 bases are TGTGCCAGCAGTGTTGACAGGGGGCAGGGAGATACGCAGTATTTT.

V and J are TRBV6-5 and TRBJ1-4; D is possibly TRBD1 (5 bases). The CDR3 length is 15 residues. CDR1 is MNHEY, CDR2 SVGAGI, per germline. The germline V and J ends were trimmed by 6 bases and 2 bases, with 13 bases remaining between them. CDR3 region: CASRRTTATNEKLFF. In DNA, the CDR3 is TGTGCCAGCAGGAGGACAACTGCGACTAATGAAAAACTGTTTTTT.

The chain links TRBV3-1 (or the pseudogene TRBV3-2) to TRBJ1-2; no clear D gene. V shed 3 bases and J shed 5 bases, with 7 bases lying between them. The CDR3 spans 12 residues. CDR1 LGHDT and CDR2 YNNKEL come from the germline V gene (reference sequence). CDR3 region: CASSQVLYGYTF. CDR3 bases: TGTGCCAGCAGCCAGGTGCTATATGGCTACACCTTC.

The gene calls are TRBV30 and TRBJ1-2; perhaps TRBD1 as D (6 bases). CDR1 and CDR2 (germline): GTSNPN, SVGIG (reference sequence). CDR3 length: 13 amino acids. Trimming took off 2 bases at V and 3 bases at J, with 10 bases between the two ends. The CDR3 reads CAWSLGADYGYTF. The DNA of the CDR3 is TGTGCCTGGAGTCTGGGGGCGGACTATGGCTACACCTTC.

The rearrangement links TRBV6-6 to TRBJ1-6; D is perhaps TRBD1 (5 bases). In germline, CDR1 is MNHNY, CDR2 SVGAGI (reference sequence). V was shortened by 2 bases and J by 7 bases, with 9 bases between the two germline ends. This CDR3 contains 14 residues. CDR3 nucleotide sequence: TGTGCCAGCAGTTACAGGGGTAACAATTCACCCCTCCACTTT. This translates into CASSYRGNNSPLHF.

The chain recombines TRBV11-3 with TRBJ2-3, with 7 bases fitting TRBD1. V was pared by 6 bases and J by 4 bases, with 10 bases of the junction left unmatched. Germline V gives CDR1 SGHNT, CDR2 YENEEA. The CDR3 spans 15 residues. The CDR3 DNA follows: TGTGCCAGCAGTGGTCGACAGGGAGACGCAGATACGCAGTATTTT. Translating it yields CASSGRQGDADTQYF. Full variable domain (rest looked up from reference TRBV11-3 and TRBJ2-3): EAGVVQSPRYKIIEKKQPVAFWCNPISGHNTLYWYLQNLGQGPELLIRYENEEAVDDSQLPKDRFSAERLKGVDSTLKIQPAELGDSAVYLCASSGRQGDADTQYFGPGTRLTVL.

The chain has TRBV5-4 and TRBJ1-2, with TRBD1 matching over 9 bases. Germline assignment: CDR1 SGHNT and CDR2 YYREEE (reference sequence). The CDR3 extends over 16 amino acids. After removal of 2 bases from V and 4 bases from J, the junction contained 9 bases not matched to a gene. The CDR3 nucleotides read TGTGCCAGCAGCTTCCGGGACAGGGCCGCCACCTATGGCTACACCTTC. Translating it yields CASSFRDRAATYGYTF.